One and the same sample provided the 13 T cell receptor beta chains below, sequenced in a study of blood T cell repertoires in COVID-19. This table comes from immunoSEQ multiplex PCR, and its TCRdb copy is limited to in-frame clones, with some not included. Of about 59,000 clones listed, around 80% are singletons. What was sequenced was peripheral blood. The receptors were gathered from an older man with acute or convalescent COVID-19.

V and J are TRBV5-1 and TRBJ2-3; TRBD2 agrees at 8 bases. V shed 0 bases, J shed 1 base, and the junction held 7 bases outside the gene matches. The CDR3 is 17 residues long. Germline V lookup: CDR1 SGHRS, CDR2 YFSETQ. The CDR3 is CASSLGAGTSRTDTQYF. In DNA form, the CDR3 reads TGCGCCAGCAGCTTGGGAGCTGGGACTAGTCGCACAGATACGCAGTATTTT. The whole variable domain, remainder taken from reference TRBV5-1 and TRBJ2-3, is KAGVTQTPRYLIKTRGQQVTLSCSPISGHRSVSWYQQTPGQGLQFLFEYFSETQRNKGNFPGRFSGRQFSNSRSEMNVSTLELGDSALYLCASSLGAGTSRTDTQYFGPGTRLTVL.

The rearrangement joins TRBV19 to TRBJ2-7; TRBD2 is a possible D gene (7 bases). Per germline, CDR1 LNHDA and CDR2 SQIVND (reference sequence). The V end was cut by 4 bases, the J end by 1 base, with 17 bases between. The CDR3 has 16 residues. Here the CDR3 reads CASSTFRGGDSYEQYF. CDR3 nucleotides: TGTGCCAGTAGTACCTTTCGAGGGGGGGATTCCTACGAGCAGTACTTC.

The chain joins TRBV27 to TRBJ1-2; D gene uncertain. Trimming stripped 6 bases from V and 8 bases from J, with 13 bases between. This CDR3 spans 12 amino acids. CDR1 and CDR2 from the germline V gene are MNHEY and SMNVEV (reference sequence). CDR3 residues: CASSLRGRGYTF. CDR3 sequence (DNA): TGTGCCAGCAGCCTCCGGGGTCGGGGCTACACCTTC.

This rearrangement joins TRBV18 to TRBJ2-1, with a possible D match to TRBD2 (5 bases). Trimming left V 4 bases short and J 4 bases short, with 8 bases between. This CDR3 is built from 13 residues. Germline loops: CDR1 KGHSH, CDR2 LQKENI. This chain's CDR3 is CASSLTGYNEQFF. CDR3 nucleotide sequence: TGTGCCAGCTCACTTACGGGATACAATGAGCAGTTCTTC.

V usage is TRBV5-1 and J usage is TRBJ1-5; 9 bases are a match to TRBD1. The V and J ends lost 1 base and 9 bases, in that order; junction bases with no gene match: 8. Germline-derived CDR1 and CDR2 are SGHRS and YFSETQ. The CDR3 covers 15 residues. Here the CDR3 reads CASSLRGQGFGPQHF. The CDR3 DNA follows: TGCGCCAGCAGCTTGCGTGGACAGGGGTTCGGGCCCCAGCATTTT.

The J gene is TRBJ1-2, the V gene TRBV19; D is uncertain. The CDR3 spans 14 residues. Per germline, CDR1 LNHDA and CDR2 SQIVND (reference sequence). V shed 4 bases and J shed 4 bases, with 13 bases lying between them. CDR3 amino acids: CASSSDGESYGYTF. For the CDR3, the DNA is TGTGCCAGTAGTAGTGACGGGGAATCCTATGGCTACACCTTC.

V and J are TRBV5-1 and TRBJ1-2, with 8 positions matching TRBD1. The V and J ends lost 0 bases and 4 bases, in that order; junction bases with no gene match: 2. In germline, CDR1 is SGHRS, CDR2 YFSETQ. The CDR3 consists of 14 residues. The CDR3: CASSLAGGSYGYTF. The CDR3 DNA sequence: TGCGCCAGCAGCTTGGCAGGGGGCTCCTATGGCTACACCTTC. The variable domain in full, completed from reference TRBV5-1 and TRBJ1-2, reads KAGVTQTPRYLIKTRGQQVTLSCSPISGHRSVSWYQQTPGQGLQFLFEYFSETQRNKGNFPGRFSGRQFSNSRSEMNVSTLELGDSALYLCASSLAGGSYGYTFGSGTRLTVV.

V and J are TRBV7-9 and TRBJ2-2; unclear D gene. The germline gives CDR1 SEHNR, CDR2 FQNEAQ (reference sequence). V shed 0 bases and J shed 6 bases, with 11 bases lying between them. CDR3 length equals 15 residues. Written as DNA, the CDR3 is TGTGCCAGCAGCTTAGCGCGGAGAGCTGCCGGGGAGCTGTTTTTT. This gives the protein CASSLARRAAGELFF.

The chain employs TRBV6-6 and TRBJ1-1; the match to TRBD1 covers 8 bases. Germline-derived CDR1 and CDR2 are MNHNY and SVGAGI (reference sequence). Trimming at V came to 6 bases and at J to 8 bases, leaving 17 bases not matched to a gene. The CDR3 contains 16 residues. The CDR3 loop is CASSSLGQEFTGEAFF. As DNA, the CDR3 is TGTGCCAGCAGCTCCCTGGGACAGGAGTTTACCGGGGAAGCTTTCTTT.

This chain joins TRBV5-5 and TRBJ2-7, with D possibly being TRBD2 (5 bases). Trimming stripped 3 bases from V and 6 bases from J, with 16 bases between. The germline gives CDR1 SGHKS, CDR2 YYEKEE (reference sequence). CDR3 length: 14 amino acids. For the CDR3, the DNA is TGTGCCAGCAGCTCTACTAGGGCGGTTGGCGAGCAGTACTTC. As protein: CASSSTRAVGEQYF.

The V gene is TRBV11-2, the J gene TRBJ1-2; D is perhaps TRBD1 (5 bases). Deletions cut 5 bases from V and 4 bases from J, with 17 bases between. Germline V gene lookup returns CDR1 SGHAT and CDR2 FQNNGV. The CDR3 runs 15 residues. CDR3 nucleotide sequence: TGTGCCAGCAGCCCTCCAGGGCGAGCTACCTATGGCTACACCTTC. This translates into CASSPPGRATYGYTF.

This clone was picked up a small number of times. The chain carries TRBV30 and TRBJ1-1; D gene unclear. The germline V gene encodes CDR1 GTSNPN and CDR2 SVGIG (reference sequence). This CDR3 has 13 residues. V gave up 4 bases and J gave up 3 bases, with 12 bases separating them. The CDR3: CAWKFREDTEAFF. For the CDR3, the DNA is TGTGCCTGGAAATTCCGGGAGGACACTGAAGCTTTCTTT.

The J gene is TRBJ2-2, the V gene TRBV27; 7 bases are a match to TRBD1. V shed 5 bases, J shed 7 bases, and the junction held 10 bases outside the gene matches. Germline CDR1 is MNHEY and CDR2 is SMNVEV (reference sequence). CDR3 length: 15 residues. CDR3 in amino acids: CASSPWKGAIGELFF. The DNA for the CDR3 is TGTGCCAGCAGTCCCTGGAAGGGGGCAATCGGGGAGCTGTTTTTT.